This T cell receptor (beta chain) was retrieved from a study of PD-L1 blockade in urothelial cancer. Across the whole study: Patients with male sex and bladder-origin urothelial cancer accounted for most of the roughly 29 enrolled.

The repertoire was sequenced with immunoSEQ multiplex PCR; TCRdb's copy has only in-frame clones and lacks some. The sample shows under 25,000 clones, about 90% of them seen only once. Time point of the sample: peripheral blood 6 weeks after treatment start. Patients each gave 1 to 8 samples, pretreatment and on-treatment. The J segment lost 5 bases and the V segment lost 7 bases, leaving 12 bases of the junction unmatched. CDR1 is SGHRS, CDR2 YFSETQ, per germline. The CDR3 consists of 17 residues. The chain has TRBV5-1 and TRBJ2-5; TRBD2 matches at 15 bases. The material was PBMCs, obtained around atezolizumab (anti-PD-L1) treatment. The TCR originated in a woman aged 60-75 years with urothelial cancer. The CDR3 nucleotides read TGCGCCAGCTCCCCCCGTTGGACTAGCGGGAGGGGGGAGACCCAGTACTTC. Translated: CASSPRWTSGRGETQYF. The variable domain in full, with the rest retrieved from reference TRBV5-1 and TRBJ2-5, is KAGVTQTPRYLIKTRGQQVTLSCSPISGHRSVSWYQQTPGQGLQFLFEYFSETQRNKGNFPGRFSGRQFSNSRSEMNVSTLELGDSALYLCASSPRWTSGRGETQYFGPGTRLLVL.